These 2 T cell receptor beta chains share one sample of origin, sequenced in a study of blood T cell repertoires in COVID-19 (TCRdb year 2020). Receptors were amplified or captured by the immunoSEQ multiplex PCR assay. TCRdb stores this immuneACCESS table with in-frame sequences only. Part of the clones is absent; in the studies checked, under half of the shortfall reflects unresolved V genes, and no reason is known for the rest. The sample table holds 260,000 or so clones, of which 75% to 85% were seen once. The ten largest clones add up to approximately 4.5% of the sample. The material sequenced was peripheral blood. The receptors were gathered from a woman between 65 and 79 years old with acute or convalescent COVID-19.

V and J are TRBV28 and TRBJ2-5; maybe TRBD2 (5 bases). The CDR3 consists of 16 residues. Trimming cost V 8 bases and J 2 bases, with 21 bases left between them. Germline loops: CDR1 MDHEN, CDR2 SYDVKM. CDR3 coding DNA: TGTGCCAGCGGATTTCGAGGGTTTATTCGGCAAGAGACCCAGTACTTC. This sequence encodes CASGFRGFIRQETQYF.

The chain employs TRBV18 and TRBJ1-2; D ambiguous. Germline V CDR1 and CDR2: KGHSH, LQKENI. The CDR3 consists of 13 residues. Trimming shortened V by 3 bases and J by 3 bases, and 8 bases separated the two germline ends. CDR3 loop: CASSPREYYGYTF. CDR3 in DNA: TGTGCCAGCTCACCGAGGGAATACTATGGCTACACCTTC.